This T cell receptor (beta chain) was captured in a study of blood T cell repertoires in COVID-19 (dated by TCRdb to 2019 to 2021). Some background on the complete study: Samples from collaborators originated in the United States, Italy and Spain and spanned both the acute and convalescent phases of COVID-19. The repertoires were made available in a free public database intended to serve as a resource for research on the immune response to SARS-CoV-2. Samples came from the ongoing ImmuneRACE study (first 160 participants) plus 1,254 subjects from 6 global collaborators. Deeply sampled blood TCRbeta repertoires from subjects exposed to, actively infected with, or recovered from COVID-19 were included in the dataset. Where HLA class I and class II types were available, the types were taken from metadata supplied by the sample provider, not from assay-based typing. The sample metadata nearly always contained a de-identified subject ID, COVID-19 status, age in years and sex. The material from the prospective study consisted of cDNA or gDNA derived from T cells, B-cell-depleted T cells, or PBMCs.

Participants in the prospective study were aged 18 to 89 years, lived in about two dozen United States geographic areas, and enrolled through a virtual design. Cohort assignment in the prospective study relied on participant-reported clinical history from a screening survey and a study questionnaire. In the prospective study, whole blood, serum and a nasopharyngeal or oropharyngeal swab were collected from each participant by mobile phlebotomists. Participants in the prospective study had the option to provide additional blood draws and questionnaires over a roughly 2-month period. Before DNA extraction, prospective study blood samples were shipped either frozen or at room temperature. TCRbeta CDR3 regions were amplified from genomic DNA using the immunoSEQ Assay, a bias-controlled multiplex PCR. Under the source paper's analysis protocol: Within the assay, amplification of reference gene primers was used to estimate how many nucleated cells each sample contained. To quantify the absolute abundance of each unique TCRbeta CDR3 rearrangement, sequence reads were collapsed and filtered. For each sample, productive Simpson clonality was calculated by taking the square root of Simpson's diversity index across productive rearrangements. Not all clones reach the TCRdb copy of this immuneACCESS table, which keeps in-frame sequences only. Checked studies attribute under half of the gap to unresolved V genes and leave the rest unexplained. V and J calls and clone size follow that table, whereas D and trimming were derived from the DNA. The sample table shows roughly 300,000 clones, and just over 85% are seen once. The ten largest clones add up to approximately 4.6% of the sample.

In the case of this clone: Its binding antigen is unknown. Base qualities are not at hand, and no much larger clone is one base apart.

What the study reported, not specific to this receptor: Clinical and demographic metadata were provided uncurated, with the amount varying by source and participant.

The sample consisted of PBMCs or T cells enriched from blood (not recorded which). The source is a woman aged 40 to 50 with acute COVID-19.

The bases read TGTGCCAGCAGCCAAGGCCTAAACAGGTTCAATGAGCAGTTCTTC. Translated, this gives CASSQGLNRFNEQFF. The sequence joins TRBV14 to TRBJ2-1; the D region possibly corresponds to TRBD1 (5 bases align). Deletion took 1 base off V and 6 bases off J, with a span of 13 bases between the germline ends. The CDR1 and CDR2 encoded by the germline V gene are SGHDN and FVKESK. The CDR3 goes from the cysteine to the phenylalanine over 15 residues. The kept DNA is CDR3 alone, 45 bases in frame from the first base. With the rest looked up from the reference TRBV14 and TRBJ2-1 genes rather than sequenced, the full variable domain is EAGVTQFPSHSVIEKGQTVTLRCDPISGHDNLYWYRRVMGKEIKFLLHFVKESKQDESGMPNNRFLAERTGGTYSTLKVQPAELEDSGVYFCASSQGLNRFNEQFFGPGTRLTVL.